The 29 T cell receptor beta chains listed next were all sequenced from one sample in a study of T cell clonotyping in hematopoietic cell transplantation. Assay: immunoSEQ multiplex PCR; the TCRdb copy retains only in-frame clones and omits some. This table has 13,000 or so clones, less than 98% appearing once. The material sequenced was peripheral blood mononuclear cells, taken 30 days after allogeneic stem cell transplant. The receptors come from a female patient aged 45-65 years who had an allogeneic stem cell transplant from an unrelated donor, so T cells may come from the graft donor. Some clones in this sample may be carry-over from other donors' samples.

The rearrangement joins TRBV30 to TRBJ1-4; D ambiguous. Germline CDR1 and CDR2: GTSNPN and SVGIG (reference sequence). Trimming cost V 3 bases and J 11 bases, with 13 bases left between them. The CDR3 has 12 amino acids. Written as DNA, the CDR3 is TGTGCCTGGAGGGATTTTCTGGGGAAACTGTTTTTT. As protein: CAWRDFLGKLFF.

The chain combines TRBV6-6 with TRBJ1-2, with D possibly being TRBD1 (5 bases). Trimming removed 5 bases from V and 3 bases from J, with 19 bases in between. Germline values: CDR1 MNHNY, CDR2 SVGAGI (reference sequence). This CDR3 is built from 16 residues. The CDR3 nucleotides read TGTGCCAGCAGTGCCTCGGGGGAGGGCGGGTACTATGGCTACACCTTC. Translating it yields CASSASGEGGYYGYTF.

The chain uses TRBV30 and TRBJ1-1; D unclear. Germline V gene sequence: CDR1 GTSNPN, CDR2 SVGIG (reference sequence). CDR3 length: 14 residues. V lost 1 base, J lost 3 bases, and 12 bases lay in between. Written as DNA, the CDR3 is TGTGCCTGGAGTGGAAGAGGGTCGGACACTGAAGCTTTCTTT. Its protein product is CAWSGRGSDTEAFF. Using reference TRBV30 and TRBJ1-1 for the parts outside the CDR3, the full variable domain is SQTIHQWPATLVQPVGSPLSLECTVEGTSNPNLYWYRQAAGRGLQLLFYSVGIGQISSEVPQNLSASRPQDRQFILSSKKLLLSDSGFYLCAWSGRGSDTEAFFGQGTRLTVV.

V is TRBV11-3 and J is TRBJ2-1; TRBD2 matches at 12 bases. The CDR3 covers 16 residues. Germline V gene lookup returns CDR1 SGHNT and CDR2 YENEEA. The junction had 10 bases not matched to a gene; V was cut back by 5 bases and J by 8 bases. The CDR3 is CASSPSSGGAWDEQFF. The DNA of the CDR3 is TGTGCCAGCAGCCCATCTAGCGGGGGGGCATGGGATGAGCAGTTCTTC.

The V and J genes are TRBV2 and TRBJ1-4, with a possible D match to TRBD1 (6 bases). The CDR3 spans 15 residues. Trimming left V 2 bases short and J 3 bases short, with 10 bases between. Germline-derived CDR1 and CDR2 are SNHLY and FYNNEI. CDR3 region: CASSERDNPNEKLFF. CDR3 in DNA: TGTGCCAGCAGTGAAAGGGACAACCCTAATGAAAAACTGTTTTTT.

The rearrangement uses TRBV19 and TRBJ2-3; 10 nucleotides align to TRBD2. This CDR3 is built from 14 residues. Germline CDR1 is LNHDA and CDR2 is SQIVND (reference sequence). V trimming: 7 bases; J trimming: 7 bases; junction bases outside the gene matches: 8. The CDR3 DNA is TGTGCCAGTACTCAGCGGGGGGGCACTAATACGCAGTATTTT. Protein product: CASTQRGGTNTQYF.

V gene TRBV27 combines with J gene TRBJ2-5; the D gene is possibly TRBD2 (6 bases). Germline-derived CDR1 and CDR2 are MNHEY and SMNVEV (reference sequence). V was cut by 6 bases and J by 4 bases, with 15 bases left in between. The CDR3 has 14 amino acids. CDR3 region: CASSPVSGGETQYF. CDR3 DNA: TGTGCCAGCAGCCCCGTTAGCGGCGGAGAGACCCAGTACTTC.

The chain joins TRBV16 to TRBJ1-1; TRBD1 aligns across 10 bases. V lost 3 bases, J lost 6 bases, and 10 bases stayed unmatched. The CDR3 totals 16 residues. CDR1 is KGHSY, CDR2 FQNENV, per germline. The CDR3 protein is CASSQGGDRGRAEAFF. CDR3 nucleotides: TGTGCCAGCAGCCAGGGGGGGGACAGGGGACGAGCTGAAGCTTTCTTT.

This chain joins TRBV11-2 and TRBJ2-7; no clear D gene. Trimming cost V 2 bases and J 2 bases, with 13 bases left between them. Per germline, CDR1 SGHAT and CDR2 FQNNGV. The CDR3 contains 15 residues. The CDR3 nucleotides are TGTGCCAGCAGCTTAAACATTCGCCAACCCTACGAGCAGTACTTC. As protein: CASSLNIRQPYEQYF.

The chain links TRBV30 to TRBJ1-2; tentative D call: TRBD1 (5 bases). The V and J ends lost 3 bases and 6 bases respectively, with 17 bases between them. Germline loops: CDR1 GTSNPN, CDR2 SVGIG (reference sequence). The CDR3 covers 14 residues. The CDR3 here is CAWRRQLTGHGYTF. In nucleotides, the CDR3 is TGTGCCTGGAGGAGACAGCTTACAGGCCATGGCTACACCTTC.

The chain recombines TRBV27 with TRBJ2-7, with D perhaps matching TRBD2 (5 bases). V lost 3 bases to trimming and J lost 5 bases, with 14 bases between them. CDR3 size: 14 residues. Germline CDR1 is MNHEY and CDR2 is SMNVEV (reference sequence). CDR3 bases: TGTGCCAGCAGTTTCAGAGGGCCCGGGAACGAGCAGTACTTC. Amino acids: CASSFRGPGNEQYF.

The gene calls are TRBV2 and TRBJ1-4; D gene unclear. Germline values: CDR1 SNHLY, CDR2 FYNNEI. This CDR3 comprises 15 residues. Trimming removed 5 bases at V and 2 bases at J, with 12 bases between. The DNA of the CDR3 is TGTGCCAGCAGTTCCAACAGAGGGACTAATGAAAAACTGTTTTTT. As protein: CASSSNRGTNEKLFF.

The chain joins TRBV6-5 to TRBJ1-5; D gene ambiguous. The ends were cut back, 5 bases at V and 4 bases at J, with 15 bases in the middle. This CDR3 spans 15 amino acids. CDR1 is MNHEY, CDR2 SVGAGI, per germline. For the CDR3, the DNA is TGTGCCAGCAGTAACCCCCCAACAGCTAATCAGCCCCAGCATTTT. Residues: CASSNPPTANQPQHF.

The V and J genes are TRBV5-4 and TRBJ2-3; TRBD2 matches 7 bases. The CDR3 has 15 residues. Unmatched junction bases numbered 4, after V lost 1 base and J lost 2 bases. Germline loops: CDR1 SGHNT, CDR2 YYREEE (reference sequence). The CDR3 sequence is CASSLRDYDTDTQYF. CDR3 DNA sequence: TGTGCCAGCAGCTTGAGGGACTACGACACAGATACGCAGTATTTT.

The rearrangement uses TRBV14 and TRBJ1-1; TRBD1 might be the D (5 bases). V lost 8 bases and J lost 6, with 16 bases in between. This CDR3 region has 13 residues. The germline gives CDR1 SGHDN, CDR2 FVKESK. CDR3 sequence: CASGWTMNSEAFF. The CDR3 DNA follows: TGTGCCAGCGGCTGGACAATGAATTCTGAAGCTTTCTTT.

The genes are TRBV15 and TRBJ1-1; 9 nucleotides match TRBD1. Germline values: CDR1 LNHNV, CDR2 YYDKDF (reference sequence). The CDR3 consists of 14 residues. Trimming removed 3 bases from V and 4 bases from J; junction bases left unmatched: 3. CDR3 loop: CATSRTGGITEAFF. The DNA for the CDR3 is TGTGCCACCAGCAGGACAGGGGGGATCACTGAAGCTTTCTTT.

The J gene is TRBJ2-7, the V gene TRBV7-9; D gene unclear. Germline CDR1 SEHNR, CDR2 FQNEAQ (reference sequence). With 5 bases removed from V and 5 bases from J, the gap between germline ends came to 13 bases. This CDR3 comprises 13 residues. The CDR3 is CASSPRWADEQYF. CDR3 coding DNA: TGTGCCAGCAGCCCACGGTGGGCGGACGAGCAGTACTTC.

This chain links TRBV4-1 with TRBJ2-7; 7 nucleotides align to TRBD1. With 2 bases clipped from V and 2 bases from J, the junction kept 6 bases outside the gene matches. This CDR3 is built from 15 residues. Looked up from germline, CDR1 is MGHRA and CDR2 is YSYEKL. CDR3 DNA sequence: TGCGCCAGCAGCCAAAACCGGGACAGAGCCTACGAGCAGTACTTC. It translates to CASSQNRDRAYEQYF.

This chain links TRBV29-1 with TRBJ2-1, with unresolved D. V lost 7 bases, J lost 8 bases, and 12 bases lay in between. In germline, CDR1 is SQVTM, CDR2 ANQGSEA. This CDR3 is built from 11 residues. CDR3 amino acids: CSAEAGYEQFF. The DNA for the CDR3 is TGCAGCGCAGAAGCTGGCTATGAGCAGTTCTTC.

The V call is TRBV6-6, the J call TRBJ2-7; 7 positions match TRBD1. Germline V lookup: CDR1 MNHNY, CDR2 SVGAGI (reference sequence). This CDR3 contains 16 residues. The V and J ends lost 2 bases and 4 bases, in that order; junction bases with no gene match: 11. The CDR3 loop is CASSYGLTGSGYEQYF. The CDR3 DNA reads as TGTGCCAGCAGTTACGGGTTGACAGGGTCTGGGTACGAGCAGTACTTC.

The CDR3 spells CASSYSKGTPYGYTF. CDR3 in DNA: TGTGCCAGCAGTTACTCGAAAGGGACACCCTATGGCTACACCTTC. This rearrangement joins TRBV6-5 to TRBJ1-2, with D tentatively TRBD1 (6 bases). Trimming cost V 0 bases and J 4 bases, with 12 bases left between them. The CDR3 contains 15 residues. The germline gives CDR1 MNHEY, CDR2 SVGAGI.

The gene calls are TRBV6-4 and TRBJ2-3, with 10 bases fitting TRBD2. J gave up 6 bases and V 4 bases, and 10 bases lay outside the gene matches. Germline V gene data show CDR1 as MRHNA and CDR2 as SNTAGT. The CDR3 length is 16 residues. CDR3 residues: CASSASGGASGDTQYF. CDR3 nucleotide sequence: TGTGCCAGCAGTGCTAGCGGGGGCGCTTCAGGGGATACGCAGTATTTT.

The chain employs TRBV5-1 and TRBJ1-2, with D tentatively TRBD1 (6 bases). V was clipped by 0 bases and J by 5 bases, with 11 bases between them. The germline V gene has CDR1 SGHRS and CDR2 YFSETQ. The CDR3 runs 14 residues. In DNA form, the CDR3 reads TGCGCCAGCAGCTTGGACGGGGGGGCGTATGGCTACACCTTC. The encoded protein is CASSLDGGAYGYTF.

The chain links TRBV11-3 to TRBJ2-3; D is undetermined. CDR1 and CDR2 (germline): SGHNT, YENEEA. This CDR3 is built from 12 residues. V lost 5 bases and J 6 bases, leaving 9 bases between the germline ends. CDR3 DNA: TGTGCCAGCAGCCGGAGCGAGGATACGCAGTATTTT. This gives the protein CASSRSEDTQYF. Full variable domain (missing parts from reference TRBV11-3 and TRBJ2-3): EAGVVQSPRYKIIEKKQPVAFWCNPISGHNTLYWYLQNLGQGPELLIRYENEEAVDDSQLPKDRFSAERLKGVDSTLKIQPAELGDSAVYLCASSRSEDTQYFGPGTRLTVL.

The J gene is TRBJ1-6, the V gene TRBV30; D unclear. The ends were cut back, 0 bases at V and 2 bases at J, with 11 bases in the middle. Germline V gene lookup returns CDR1 GTSNPN and CDR2 SVGIG (reference sequence). The CDR3 loop spans 16 amino acids. This chain's CDR3 is CAWSVRQAPYNSPLHF. CDR3 DNA sequence: TGTGCCTGGAGTGTACGTCAGGCTCCCTATAATTCACCCCTCCACTTT.

The chain links TRBV19 to TRBJ1-5, with D tentatively TRBD1 (5 bases). The CDR3 covers 15 residues. Per germline, CDR1 LNHDA and CDR2 SQIVND (reference sequence). V was cut by 1 base and J by 2 bases, with 9 bases left in between. The CDR3 protein is CASSIGRAGNQPQHF. The CDR3 DNA reads as TGTGCCAGTAGTATAGGCAGGGCGGGCAATCAGCCCCAGCATTTT.

As DNA, the CDR3 is TGCAGCGGCGTAGCGGGGAGAACCAAAGCGGATACGCAGTATTTT. Amino acid sequence: CSGVAGRTKADTQYF. V and J are TRBV29-1 and TRBJ2-3, with TRBD2 matching over 8 bases. V lost 7 bases to trimming and J lost 6 bases; unmatched junction nucleotides: 15. CDR1 and CDR2 from the germline V gene are SQVTM and ANQGSEA. This CDR3 region has 15 residues.

This chain uses TRBV30 with TRBJ2-2; maybe TRBD2 (6 bases). The germline gives CDR1 GTSNPN, CDR2 SVGIG (reference sequence). The length of the CDR3 is 15 residues. The V and J ends lost 0 bases and 6 bases respectively, with 14 bases between them. The CDR3 here is CAWSVGTPNAGELFF. The DNA of the CDR3 is TGTGCCTGGAGTGTGGGGACTCCTAATGCCGGGGAGCTGTTTTTT. The variable domain in full, completed from reference TRBV30 and TRBJ2-2, reads SQTIHQWPATLVQPVGSPLSLECTVEGTSNPNLYWYRQAAGRGLQLLFYSVGIGQISSEVPQNLSASRPQDRQFILSSKKLLLSDSGFYLCAWSVGTPNAGELFFGEGSRLTVL.

The rearrangement uses TRBV30 and TRBJ2-1; D remains unclear. The CDR3 consists of 15 residues. With 2 bases removed from V and 6 bases from J, the gap between germline ends came to 17 bases. Germline V gene lookup returns CDR1 GTSNPN and CDR2 SVGIG (reference sequence). The DNA of the CDR3 is TGTGCCTGGAGTAGGGCCACAACTTCTCTCAATGAGCAGTTCTTC. This translates into CAWSRATTSLNEQFF.